The rows below give T cell receptor beta chains drawn from one sample of a study of T cells after yellow fever vaccination. TCRdb passed the 5' RACE reads through MiXCR, listing each CDR3 protein once. The repertoire holds about 150,000 distinct CDR3 sequences, with about 6% as singletons. The starting material was CD4+ T cells sorted from PBMCs, obtained on the day of the first yellow fever vaccination. The origin of the receptors is a man in his late teens or twenties who received the YFV17D yellow fever vaccine. Each CDR3 is given with its conserved first and last residue.

j_gene,v_gene,CDR3aa
TRBJ1-6,TRBV6-1,CASRTGFEAPLHF
TRBJ2-6,TRBV18,CASTSTWESGANVLTF
TRBJ2-1,TRBV4-1,CASSPGLLGNEQFF
TRBJ2-3,TRBV20-1,CSASGAGDTQYF
TRBJ2-2,TRBV7-2,CASSLATAWGAGELFF
TRBJ2-7,TRBV5-1,CASRDLYEQYF
TRBJ1-1,TRBV6-2/TRBV6-3,CASGYSYPPEAFF
TRBJ2-1,TRBV11-2,CASSLGQAANEQFF
TRBJ2-5,TRBV6-6,CASSLDRQETQYF
TRBJ2-1,TRBV5-5,CASSLGPYDEQFF
TRBJ2-2,TRBV20-1,CSATDNSVGLFF
TRBJ2-3,TRBV5-1,CASSSWDRDQDTQYF
TRBJ2-3,TRBV6-2/TRBV6-3,CASSYNVLTQYF
TRBJ2-3,TRBV24-1,CATSDPQGRGVSTDTQYF
TRBJ2-2,TRBV5-6,CASSRGTAYTGELFF
TRBJ2-7,TRBV3-1,CASSHWDRAYEQYF
TRBJ2-3,TRBV6-4,CAPPRTDTQYF
TRBJ2-3,TRBV15,CATSRDSGSDTQYF
TRBJ1-5,TRBV28,CASSPTGWRPQHF
TRBJ2-5,TRBV7-2,CASSLTRWQETQYF
TRBJ2-1,TRBV14,CASSQVGAGLTRKFF
TRBJ2-1,TRBV5-1,CASSPGLAGIYYNEQFF
TRBJ2-3,TRBV4-1,CASSSSDRGTDTQYF
TRBJ2-3,TRBV7-2,CASSPGAGGPDTQYF
TRBJ1-1,TRBV12-3/TRBV12-4,CASSLVLGLNTEAFF
TRBJ1-1,TRBV30,CAIRDRVYEAFF
TRBJ2-3,TRBV4-2,CASSQVRGGTDTQYF
TRBJ1-4,TRBV6-1,CASRDTTTNEKLFF
TRBJ2-7,TRBV16,CASANRGAYEQYF
TRBJ2-5,TRBV27,CASSSHRGRVETQYF
TRBJ2-3,TRBV7-8,CASSPAIADTDTQYF
TRBJ1-1,TRBV5-1,CASSSAASNTEAFF
TRBJ2-5,TRBV12-3/TRBV12-4,CASSFGLAGSQETQYF
TRBJ1-1,TRBV5-1,CASSLPGNTEAFF
TRBJ2-3,TRBV28,CASSLYVGGDTQYF
TRBJ1-3,TRBV10-3,CAMASSGNTIYF
TRBJ2-3,TRBV6-1,CATRGFRGATDTQYF
TRBJ1-1,TRBV7-3,CASSLDTNTEAFF
TRBJ2-1,TRBV19,CASRRRGGEANEQFF
TRBJ2-3,TRBV12-3/TRBV12-4,CASSLSGGAVDTQYF
TRBJ2-3,TRBV2,CASSAYSAATDTQYF
TRBJ1-1,TRBV4-1,CASSQLVTGNTEAFF
TRBJ1-5,TRBV4-2,CASSQEGRGDQPQHF
TRBJ2-2,TRBV6-1,CASSRLAGGLTGELFF
TRBJ2-3,TRBV11-2,CASSFTTGGDTQYF
TRBJ2-3,TRBV12-3/TRBV12-4,CASSRQGVTDTQYF
TRBJ1-1,TRBV5-1,CASSLEGGANTEAFF
TRBJ2-2,TRBV7-2,CASSAGTAYTGELFF
TRBJ2-7,TRBV4-3,CASSPRSSSYEQYF
TRBJ2-4,TRBV5-6,CASSLWARNIQYF
TRBJ2-2,TRBV24-1,CATSDWGMGNTGELFF
TRBJ2-2,TRBV5-1,CASRQGASTGELFF
TRBJ2-2,TRBV12-3/TRBV12-4,CASTLQSWGNTGELFF
TRBJ2-1,TRBV24-1,CATSDLRDAYPHAGGHEQFF
TRBJ2-6,TRBV4-2,CASSQTRGPGANVLTF
TRBJ1-6,TRBV12-3/TRBV12-4,CASSSGRSPLHF
TRBJ2-3,TRBV4-1,CASSQEPSGLSSTQYF